This T cell receptor beta chain was recorded in a study of PD-L1 blockade in urothelial cancer. Points from the study as a whole: Durable-benefit cases showed more tumor-associated blood clone expansion at 3 weeks.

This clone was counted once. Its antigen is currently unknown. Profiled with immunoSEQ multiplex PCR; TCRdb holds only in-frame clones, not every one. Here the sample spans 56,000 or so clones, over 75% being singletons. The CDR3 loop spans 15 amino acids. The germline V and J ends were trimmed by 3 bases and 4 bases, with 13 bases remaining between them. Germline values: CDR1 MDHEN, CDR2 SYDVKM. The time point denotes: pretreatment peripheral blood. The cohort comprised individuals with locally advanced or metastatic urothelial carcinoma. J is TRBJ1-5 and V is TRBV28; D is unresolved. This TCR came from a man between 70 and 80 years old with urothelial cancer. The sample in question was PBMCs, obtained around atezolizumab (anti-PD-L1) treatment. CDR3 residues: CASSFPGRGNQPQHF. The CDR3 region has the DNA TGTGCCAGCAGTTTTCCCGGACGGGGAAATCAGCCCCAGCATTTT.